A selection of T cell receptor beta chains follows, all from one sample in a study of identical twins. One entry per CDR3 protein, called by TCRdb with MiXCR from the 5' RACE reads. Of 1.5 million to 2 million distinct CDR3 sequences detected, 25% to 35% appear once; the ten largest clones hold approximately 0.29%. Source material: cord blood. These receptors came from a newborn girl in good health. Both conserved end residues are part of each CDR3. The D gene is left open where the match is weak. Rows give clone size only sometimes, using once, few, many, or a class for an expanded clone.

D gene: TRBD2
V gene: TRBV20-1
J gene: TRBJ2-3
clone size: .
CDR3 DNA: TGCAGTGCTCTACGAAGACTAGCGGATACGCAGTATTTT
CDR3 protein: CSALRRLADTQYF

D gene: .
V gene: TRBV3-1
J gene: TRBJ2-5
clone size: few
CDR3 DNA: TGTGCCAGCAGCCAAGTTGTAGCCCCAGAGACCCAGTACTTC
CDR3 protein: CASSQVVAPETQYF

D gene: .
V gene: TRBV30
J gene: TRBJ1-2
clone size: .
CDR3 DNA: TGTGCCTGGAGTGTGGGACGTTTCTATGGCTACACCTTC
CDR3 protein: CAWSVGRFYGYTF

D gene: .
V gene: TRBV10-1
J gene: TRBJ1-6
clone size: .
CDR3 DNA: TGCGCCAGCAGTCGGGACGATAATTCACCCCTCCACTTT
CDR3 protein: CASSRDDNSPLHF

D gene: .
V gene: TRBV6-5
J gene: TRBJ2-5
clone size: many
CDR3 DNA: TGTGCCAGCAGTTGGACAGTCCAAGAGACCCAGTACTTC
CDR3 protein: CASSWTVQETQYF

D gene: .
V gene: TRBV6-2/TRBV6-3
J gene: TRBJ2-7
clone size: .
CDR3 DNA: TGTGCCAGCAGTTACTCGATTCGGGGCAATGAGCAGTACTTC
CDR3 protein: CASSYSIRGNEQYF

D gene: TRBD2
V gene: TRBV12-3/TRBV12-4
J gene: TRBJ2-1
clone size: .
CDR3 DNA: TGTGCCAGCAGTTTAAACCTAAGACTAGCGGGAGAGGTAGAGCAGTTCTTC
CDR3 protein: CASSLNLRLAGEVEQFF

D gene: TRBD2
V gene: TRBV20-1
J gene: TRBJ2-7
clone size: .
CDR3 DNA: TGCAGTCGCCACCGACTAGCGGGGAAAAGCTACGAGCAGTACTTC
CDR3 protein: CSRHRLAGKSYEQYF

D gene: .
V gene: TRBV27
J gene: TRBJ2-3
clone size: few
CDR3 DNA: TGTGCCAGCAGTTTATCGCCAACTAGGGGGGATACGCAGTATTTT
CDR3 protein: CASSLSPTRGDTQYF

D gene: .
V gene: TRBV10-3
J gene: TRBJ2-7
clone size: once
CDR3 DNA: TGTGCCATCAGTGGGGGGGACAAAACCTACGAGCAGTACTTC
CDR3 protein: CAISGGDKTYEQYF

D gene: .
V gene: TRBV11-2
J gene: TRBJ1-2
clone size: few
CDR3 DNA: TGTGCCAGCAGCTTGGGGGACACAGAAGGCTACACCTTC
CDR3 protein: CASSLGDTEGYTF

D gene: .
V gene: TRBV7-2
J gene: TRBJ2-5
clone size: .
CDR3 DNA: TGTGCCAGCAGCTTAGGACTGGGACCCAGGGAGACCCAGTACTTC
CDR3 protein: CASSLGLGPRETQYF

D gene: TRBD1
V gene: TRBV5-1
J gene: TRBJ2-5
clone size: .
CDR3 DNA: TGCGCCAGCAGCTTGGCCGTCTTGGGACAGGGGATTCGGGAGACCCAGTACTTC
CDR3 protein: CASSLAVLGQGIRETQYF

D gene: .
V gene: TRBV21-1
J gene: TRBJ2-2
clone size: .
CDR3 DNA: TGTGCCAGCAGCAAAGCGCTAGGACAAAGGGCCGGGGAGCTGTTTTTT
CDR3 protein: CASSKALGQRAGELFF

D gene: .
V gene: TRBV21-1
J gene: TRBJ1-4
clone size: .
CDR3 DNA: TGTGCCAGCAGCAAAAGGGGCCGGGACAGGGAGGCAACTAATGAAAAACTGTTTTTT
CDR3 protein: CASSKRGRDREATNEKLFF

D gene: TRBD1
V gene: TRBV5-1
J gene: TRBJ2-4
clone size: many
CDR3 DNA: TGCGCCAGCAGCCCAAGACAGGGAGCCAAAAACATTCAGTACTTC
CDR3 protein: CASSPRQGAKNIQYF

D gene: .
V gene: TRBV20-1
J gene: TRBJ1-5
clone size: .
CDR3 DNA: TGCAGTGCTAGGCAGGGCGACAGCAATCAGCCCCAGCATTTT
CDR3 protein: CSARQGDSNQPQHF

D gene: .
V gene: TRBV5-1
J gene: TRBJ2-6
clone size: .
CDR3 DNA: TGCGCCAGCAGCTTGGCAAACAGGGCTTCTTCTGGGGCCAACGTCCTGACTTTC
CDR3 protein: CASSLANRASSGANVLTF

D gene: TRBD1
V gene: TRBV3-1
J gene: TRBJ1-2
clone size: few
CDR3 DNA: TGTGCCAGCAGCGGTAACGGACAGGGGGGCGGCTACACCTTC
CDR3 protein: CASSGNGQGGGYTF

D gene: .
V gene: TRBV20-1
J gene: TRBJ2-3
clone size: .
CDR3 DNA: TGCAGTGCTAAGCCTCCAGGGCGGACAGATACGCAGTATTTT
CDR3 protein: CSAKPPGRTDTQYF

D gene: TRBD2
V gene: TRBV12-3/TRBV12-4
J gene: TRBJ2-7
clone size: .
CDR3 DNA: TGTGCCAGCAGTTTATTCAGCGGGAGGGCCGCCAATGAGCAGTACTTC
CDR3 protein: CASSLFSGRAANEQYF

D gene: .
V gene: TRBV11-2
J gene: TRBJ2-5
clone size: few
CDR3 DNA: TGTGCCAGCAGCCCGATCGCTGGTTACAATGAGCAGTACTTC
CDR3 protein: CASSPIAGYNEQYF

D gene: .
V gene: TRBV12-3/TRBV12-4
J gene: TRBJ1-1
clone size: .
CDR3 DNA: TGTGCCAGCAGTGTCCCCAGGGGCGACACTGAAGCTTTCTTT
CDR3 protein: CASSVPRGDTEAFF

D gene: .
V gene: TRBV10-3
J gene: TRBJ2-7
clone size: .
CDR3 DNA: TGTGCCATCACCCGAAGCGGAGGGTGGTACGAGCAGTACTTC
CDR3 protein: CAITRSGGWYEQYF

D gene: .
V gene: TRBV20-1
J gene: TRBJ2-3
clone size: .
CDR3 DNA: TGCAGTGCTAGAGTGAGCCTAGCCACAGATACGCAGTATTTT
CDR3 protein: CSARVSLATDTQYF

D gene: TRBD1
V gene: TRBV5-5
J gene: TRBJ1-2
clone size: .
CDR3 DNA: TGTGCCAGCAGCCATTGGTTCCGACAGGGTAACTATGGCTACACCTTC
CDR3 protein: CASSHWFRQGNYGYTF

D gene: .
V gene: TRBV7-7
J gene: TRBJ2-3
clone size: few
CDR3 DNA: TGTGCCAGCAGCTTAACCTACAGGGTAGGGGATACGCAGTATTTT
CDR3 protein: CASSLTYRVGDTQYF

D gene: TRBD2
V gene: TRBV7-8
J gene: TRBJ2-7
clone size: .
CDR3 DNA: TGTGCCAGCAGCTTAGTGGGGCCTGATAACTGGCTAGCGGTCAACGAGCAGTACTTC
CDR3 protein: CASSLVGPDNWLAVNEQYF

D gene: .
V gene: TRBV29-1
J gene: TRBJ1-1
clone size: .
CDR3 DNA: TGCAGCGCCGTCGGGTGGGTTGGCACTGAAGCTTTCTTT
CDR3 protein: CSAVGWVGTEAFF

D gene: .
V gene: TRBV6-2/TRBV6-3
J gene: TRBJ1-5
clone size: few
CDR3 DNA: TGTGCCAGCTCCTCCAGGGAAGCCCAGCATTTT
CDR3 protein: CASSSREAQHF

D gene: .
V gene: TRBV5-1
J gene: TRBJ1-1
clone size: .
CDR3 DNA: TGCGCCAGCAGCCGGGACATAAACACTGAAGCTTTCTTT
CDR3 protein: CASSRDINTEAFF